This T cell receptor (beta chain) was captured by sequencing in a study of identifying expanded T cells in peripheral blood. Study-level findings and limits: Across healthy donors, higher total template counts meant significantly greater approximately two-week count variance. Technical replicates showed approximately 1.2 changed clones; roughly two weeks 15 to 20; four weeks 19.

For this clone: Its antigen remains unidentified.

No infections or other immune events were documented during collection. The repertoire was sequenced with immunoSEQ multiplex PCR; TCRdb's copy has only in-frame clones and lacks some. The table includes approximately 81,000 clones, roughly 84% detected once. This CDR3 comprises 14 residues. The ends lost 7 bases at V and 2 bases at J; junction bases unmatched: 4. Germline lookup yields CDR1 MDHEN and CDR2 SYDVKM. This sequence was found in a person aged 18-70 years in good health. The V and J genes are TRBV28 and TRBJ2-1, with 8 bases fitting TRBD2. Sequenced: blood. The CDR3: CASTSSGTYNEQFF. The DNA for the CDR3 is TGTGCCAGCACAAGTAGCGGGACCTACAATGAGCAGTTCTTC.